Each of the 19 T cell receptor beta chains below was sequenced from the same sample in a study of Ad26.COV2.S vaccination and SARS-CoV-2 variants. As to treatment: around 19 received Ad26.COV2.S at low or high dose, single or two shots; about 5 received placebo; per-sample allocation not given. At day 63 after the first vaccine or placebo injection, samples were drawn. Generated by immunoSEQ multiplex PCR, the TCRdb table keeps only in-frame clones and is missing some. The table includes about 280,000 clones, about 89% detected once. Sequenced here: peripheral blood, sampled in a trial of Ad26.COV2.S vaccine versus placebo. Receptor source: a person aged 18-65 years who received the Ad26.COV2.S COVID-19 vaccine or a placebo.

The CDR3 is CAISAAPGQGANEQFF. DNA of the CDR3: TGTGCCATCAGTGCCGCACCGGGACAGGGGGCCAATGAGCAGTTCTTC. The chain links TRBV10-3 to TRBJ2-1; 12 positions agree with TRBD1. J gave up 6 bases and V 4 bases, and 7 bases lay outside the gene matches. Germline CDR1 is ENHRY and CDR2 is SYGVKD. This CDR3 region has 16 residues.

The chain recombines TRBV24-1 with TRBJ2-1; TRBD1 is a possible D gene (5 bases). Per germline, CDR1 KGHDR and CDR2 SFDVKD. V was cut by 5 bases and J by 12 bases, with 10 bases left in between. The length of the CDR3 is 11 residues. CDR3 amino acids: CATSAGQGQFF. The CDR3 nucleotides are TGTGCCACCAGTGCCGGGCAGGGGCAGTTCTTC.

This chain connects TRBV7-2 to TRBJ2-1; D is unclear. Trimming took 3 bases from V and 0 from J, leaving 6 bases between them. The CDR3 consists of 14 residues. Germline CDR1 and CDR2: SGHTA and FQGNSA. The CDR3 is CASSFFGSYNEQFF. In DNA form, the CDR3 reads TGTGCCAGCAGCTTCTTCGGCTCCTACAATGAGCAGTTCTTC.

The chain employs TRBV28 and TRBJ2-5, with D tentatively TRBD2 (5 bases). CDR3 length: 15 amino acids. Looked up from germline, CDR1 is MDHEN and CDR2 is SYDVKM. V was shortened by 2 bases and J by 5 bases, with 15 bases between the two germline ends. The CDR3 nucleotides are TGTGCCAGCAGTTTAGCGAGGAAGGGCGGGGAGACCCAGTACTTC. It yields the protein CASSLARKGGETQYF.

About this clone: A junction boundary mismatches the germline segment, possibly from a read error. The chain employs TRBV9 and TRBJ1-2; D remains ambiguous. The CDR3 length is 10 residues. Germline CDR1 is SGDLS and CDR2 is YYNGEE. This CDR3 reads CASSLSREDF. CDR3 DNA: TGTGCCAGCAGCTTGAGCCGGGAGGACTTC.

V usage is TRBV27 and J usage is TRBJ1-1; D may be TRBD1 (6 bases). The CDR3 covers 15 residues. The V end lost 5 bases, the J end lost 1 base, and 14 bases lay between the germline ends. Germline CDR1 and CDR2: MNHEY and SMNVEV (reference sequence). The CDR3 bases are TGTGCCAGCAGTAAGCGGGACACCCAGAACACTGAAGCTTTCTTT. This encodes CASSKRDTQNTEAFF.

CDR3 DNA sequence: TGCGCCAGCAGCGACCCCGTAACAGTCTACGAGCAGTACTTC. It specifies CASSDPVTVYEQYF. The J gene is TRBJ2-7, the V gene TRBV5-1; no definite D call. Trimming left V 4 bases short and J 3 bases short, with 14 bases between. In germline, CDR1 is SGHRS, CDR2 YFSETQ. CDR3 length: 14 amino acids.

V gene TRBV6-1 combines with J gene TRBJ2-7, with 11 bases that match TRBD2. The CDR3 has 17 residues. Losses at the gene ends were 2 bases for V and 5 bases for J; bases not matched to a gene: 11. Looked up from germline, CDR1 is MNHNS and CDR2 is SASEGT. The CDR3 DNA reads TGTGCCAGCAGTGAACTTTTAGCGGGAGGGCCCGTAGACGAGCAGTACTTC. Residues: CASSELLAGGPVDEQYF.

This sequence joins TRBV11-2 and TRBJ2-2; D might be TRBD1 or TRBD2, each matching 6 bases. Trimming stripped 5 bases from V and 4 bases from J, with 14 bases between. Germline V gene sequence: CDR1 SGHAT, CDR2 FQNNGV. The CDR3 runs 15 residues. The DNA for the CDR3 is TGTGCCAGCAGCCTGGGGGGCCAGGGCACCGGGGAGCTGTTTTTT. It is translated as CASSLGGQGTGELFF. Looking up the rest from reference TRBV11-2 and TRBJ2-2 gives the full variable domain: EAGVAQSPRYKIIEKRQSVAFWCNPISGHATLYWYQQILGQGPKLLIQFQNNGVVDDSQLPKDRFSAERLKGVDSTLKIQPAKLEDSAVYLCASSLGGQGTGELFFGEGSRLTVL.

The rearrangement joins TRBV5-1 to TRBJ1-4; 9 bases fit TRBD1. CDR3 size: 17 residues. Germline V gene data show CDR1 as SGHRS and CDR2 as YFSETQ. J gave up 0 bases and V 4 bases, and 7 bases lay outside the gene matches. The CDR3: CASSGGQGAATNEKLFF. CDR3 DNA sequence: TGCGCCAGCAGCGGGGGACAGGGAGCTGCAACTAATGAAAAACTGTTTTTT.

This clone was counted a single time. CDR3 sequence reads: CSVAPLAGDYEQYF. The CDR3 coding sequence is TGCAGCGTTGCCCCCCTAGCGGGGGACTACGAGCAGTACTTC. The rearrangement uses TRBV29-1 and TRBJ2-7; 10 nucleotides line up with TRBD2. This CDR3 contains 14 residues. Germline CDR1 reads SQVTM; CDR2 reads ANQGSEA. Germline trimming cut 4 bases from V and 3 bases from J; bases unmatched to any gene: 6.

The chain carries TRBV7-8 and TRBJ2-5, with D possibly being TRBD2 (5 bases). V shed 3 bases and J shed 4 bases, with 24 bases lying between them. Germline V gene lookup returns CDR1 SGHVS and CDR2 FQNEAQ. The CDR3 is 18 residues long. CDR3 DNA sequence: TGTGCCAGCAGCTTTCCCCGCGGGCCAACTTTTGGTAGAGAGACCCAGTACTTC. It yields the protein CASSFPRGPTFGRETQYF.

V usage is TRBV7-9 and J usage is TRBJ2-1; 7 bases fit TRBD1. The CDR3 covers 14 residues. The V gene's germline CDR1 is SEHNR and CDR2 FQNEAQ (reference sequence). J lost 10 bases, V lost 1 base, and 7 bases had no gene match. The DNA of the CDR3 is TGTGCCAGCAGCTTAGGACAGGGTCTTAGGGAGCAGTTCTTC. It specifies CASSLGQGLREQFF.

This rearrangement joins TRBV5-5 to TRBJ2-3; TRBD1 is a possible D gene (6 bases). V lost 2 bases to trimming and J lost 5 bases, with 18 bases between them. CDR3 size: 16 residues. Germline CDR1 and CDR2: SGHKS and YYEKEE (reference sequence). The CDR3 region has the DNA TGTGCCAGCAGCTTACCGCCCCCAGGGGCGCGAGATACGCAGTATTTT. It yields the protein CASSLPPPGARDTQYF. The full variable domain, its missing parts supplied by reference TRBV5-5 and TRBJ2-3, is DAGVTQSPTHLIKTRGQQVTLRCSPISGHKSVSWYQQVLGQGPQFIFQYYEKEERGRGNFPDRFSARQFPNYSSELNVNALLLGDSALYLCASSLPPPGARDTQYFGPGTRLTVL.

This sequence joins TRBV6-5 and TRBJ2-5, with D uncertain. The germline gives CDR1 MNHEY, CDR2 SVGAGI. Trimming cost V 7 bases and J 4 bases, with 13 bases left between them. CDR3 size: 13 residues. As DNA, the CDR3 is TGTGCCAGCACCCCGACCTGGGGAGAGACCCAGTACTTC. As protein: CASTPTWGETQYF.

This chain joins TRBV19 and TRBJ1-5; weak D call: TRBD1 (5 bases). In germline, CDR1 is LNHDA, CDR2 SQIVND (reference sequence). Between the trimmed V and J ends, which lost 1 base and 7 bases, there was a span of 14 bases. The CDR3 totals 15 residues. CDR3 region: CASSIGGVSAQPQHF. The CDR3, as DNA: TGTGCCAGTAGTATAGGAGGGGTTTCGGCACAGCCCCAGCATTTT. The complete variable domain, with remaining parts taken from reference TRBV19 and TRBJ1-5, reads DGGITQSPKYLFRKEGQNVTLSCEQNLNHDAMYWYRQDPGQGLRLIYYSQIVNDFQKGDIAEGYSVSREKKESFPLTVTSAQKNPTAFYLCASSIGGVSAQPQHFGDGTRLSIL.

V usage is TRBV18 and J usage is TRBJ1-1; the D gene is possibly TRBD1 (5 bases). The germline V and J ends were trimmed by 6 bases and 0 bases, with 8 bases remaining between them. The length of the CDR3 is 13 residues. Germline V gene sequence: CDR1 KGHSH, CDR2 LQKENI. The CDR3 nucleotides are TGTGCCAGCTCCGGGACTTTGAACACTGAAGCTTTCTTT. It yields the protein CASSGTLNTEAFF.

The J gene is TRBJ1-1, the V gene TRBV6-6; 12 bases line up with TRBD1. V lost 6 bases to trimming and J lost 0 bases; unmatched junction nucleotides: 17. The CDR3 spans 20 residues. The germline V gene encodes CDR1 MNHNY and CDR2 SVGAGI (reference sequence). The CDR3 nucleotides read TGTGCCAGCAGCCTCACAGTTCCGGGACAGGGGGCGTCAGTGAACACTGAAGCTTTCTTT. Amino acids: CASSLTVPGQGASVNTEAFF.

The chain combines TRBV5-4 with TRBJ1-6; 9 bases align to TRBD1. Germline V lookup: CDR1 SGHNT, CDR2 YYREEE (reference sequence). CDR3 size: 18 residues. V was pared by 3 bases and J by 0 bases, with 7 bases of the junction left unmatched. In DNA form, the CDR3 reads TGTGCCAGCAGCTCCGGACAGGGGCGGGGCTCCTATAATTCACCCCTCCACTTT. It codes for CASSSGQGRGSYNSPLHF.